Each of the 29 T cell receptor beta chains below was sequenced from the same sample in a study of blood T cell repertoires in COVID-19. The protocol was immunoSEQ multiplex PCR, while the TCRdb copy is restricted to in-frame clones and leaves out a portion. The sample consists of about 190,000 clones, approximately 91% of them appearing once. The sequenced sample consisted of peripheral blood. The receptors stem from a man aged 40-49 years with acute or convalescent COVID-19.

CDR3 coding DNA: TGTGCCAGCAGCTTACCCGGGACAGGGGGCGGAGGCTACACCTTC. Translating gives CASSLPGTGGGGYTF. The rearrangement joins TRBV11-2 to TRBJ1-2; 12 bases line up with TRBD1. V shed 2 bases, J shed 8 bases, and the junction held 6 bases outside the gene matches. The CDR3 sequence is 15 residues long. The germline V gene has CDR1 SGHAT and CDR2 FQNNGV.

V usage is TRBV28 and J usage is TRBJ2-3; D is undetermined. V lost 3 bases, J lost 0 bases, and 7 bases lay in between. CDR1 is MDHEN, CDR2 SYDVKM, per germline. This CDR3 region has 14 residues. CDR3: CASSFARSTDTQYF. The CDR3 bases are TGTGCCAGCAGTTTCGCCAGAAGCACAGATACGCAGTATTTT.

A single count supports this clone. V is TRBV28 and J is TRBJ1-1; D is perhaps TRBD1 (5 bases). The CDR3 has 17 residues. Trimming removed 5 bases at V and 0 bases at J, with 19 bases between. Germline CDR1 and CDR2: MDHEN and SYDVKM. In DNA, the CDR3 is TGTGCCAGCAGTCTAATAGGGGCCAGAAAATTGAACACTGAAGCTTTCTTT. This translates into CASSLIGARKLNTEAFF.

The chain uses TRBV9 and TRBJ1-2, with TRBD1 matching over 9 bases. V lost 4 bases to trimming and J lost 2 bases; unmatched junction nucleotides: 6. Germline CDR1 is SGDLS and CDR2 is YYNGEE. This CDR3 region has 15 residues. The CDR3 DNA follows: TGTGCCAGCAGCTCGCAGGACAGGGGAAACTATGGCTACACCTTC. Encoded protein: CASSSQDRGNYGYTF.

J is TRBJ2-7 and V is TRBV27; 7 bases agree with TRBD1. The CDR3 covers 13 residues. With 8 bases clipped from V and 3 bases from J, the junction kept 7 bases outside the gene matches. CDR1 and CDR2 (germline): MNHEY, SMNVEV (reference sequence). This CDR3 reads CASPTGVVYEQYF. In nucleotides, the CDR3 is TGTGCCAGCCCCACAGGGGTAGTCTACGAGCAGTACTTC.

V is TRBV29-1 and J is TRBJ1-1, with D maybe TRBD1 (6 bases). This CDR3 is built from 14 residues. Looked up from germline, CDR1 is SQVTM and CDR2 is ANQGSEA. V was cut by 3 bases and J by 1 base, with 12 bases left in between. CDR3 region: CSVDEGGANTEAFF. CDR3 DNA: TGCAGCGTTGACGAGGGGGGGGCGAACACTGAAGCTTTCTTT.

The gene calls are TRBV19 and TRBJ1-5, with D possibly TRBD1 on 5 matching bases. V was cut by 2 bases and J by 4 bases, with 12 bases left in between. CDR3 size: 15 residues. Looked up from germline, CDR1 is LNHDA and CDR2 is SQIVND (reference sequence). The CDR3 loop reads CASSIQGATNQPQHF. For the CDR3, the DNA is TGTGCCAGTAGTATACAAGGGGCGACTAATCAGCCCCAGCATTTT.

This chain links TRBV28 with TRBJ1-6; D is possibly TRBD1 (5 bases). The CDR3 runs 14 residues. Germline CDR1 MDHEN, CDR2 SYDVKM. Trimming left V 6 bases short and J 6 bases short, with 12 bases between. Here the CDR3 reads CASSWTFGNSPLHF. CDR3 nucleotides: TGTGCCAGCAGCTGGACATTTGGTAATTCACCCCTCCACTTT. The variable domain in full, completed from reference TRBV28 and TRBJ1-6, reads DVKVTQSSRYLVKRTGEKVFLECVQDMDHENMFWYRQDPGLGLRLIYFSYDVKMKEKGDIPEGYSVSREKKERFSLILESASTNQTSMYLCASSWTFGNSPLHFGNGTRLTVT.

Only one count was recorded for this clone. The V gene is TRBV2, the J gene TRBJ1-5, with 7 bases aligning to TRBD1. Germline V gives CDR1 SNHLY, CDR2 FYNNEI. J lost 5 bases, V lost 7 bases, and 11 bases had no gene match. The CDR3 spans 15 residues. The chain's CDR3 is CASTSGTVLYQPQHF. In DNA, the CDR3 is TGTGCCAGCACCTCCGGGACAGTTCTCTATCAGCCCCAGCATTTT.

The chain couples TRBV3-1 (or the pseudogene TRBV3-2) to TRBJ1-2, with D perhaps matching TRBD1 (5 bases). This CDR3 region has 15 residues. Deletions cut 1 base from V and 1 base from J, with 10 bases between. In germline, CDR1 is LGHDT, CDR2 YNNKEL (reference sequence). The CDR3 loop reads CASSQAGGGNYGYTF. As DNA, the CDR3 is TGTGCCAGCAGCCAAGCCGGCGGGGGTAACTATGGCTACACCTTC.

In this sample, this clone turned up once. This sequence joins TRBV18 and TRBJ2-7; a weak D match, TRBD2 (7 bases). Trimming removed 0 bases at V and 4 bases at J, with 13 bases between. Germline V gene sequence: CDR1 KGHSH, CDR2 LQKENI. The CDR3 runs 15 residues. The CDR3 DNA follows: TGTGCCAGCTCACCACCGAGGGGGGGGGCATACGAGCAGTACTTC. Protein: CASSPPRGGAYEQYF.

The chain combines TRBV2 with TRBJ1-5, with 7 bases identical to TRBD1. J lost 5 bases, V lost 5 bases, and 12 bases had no gene match. The CDR3 is made up of 16 amino acids. The germline V gene has CDR1 SNHLY and CDR2 FYNNEI. The CDR3 DNA reads as TGTGCCAGCAGTTTACAGGGGTTACGCACGGATCAGCCCCAGCATTTT. Residues: CASSLQGLRTDQPQHF.

CDR3 in amino acids: CASSNGGAAYNEQFF. The CDR3 nucleotides read TGTGCCAGCAGTAACGGCGGAGCGGCCTACAATGAGCAGTTCTTC. The chain combines TRBV6-2 or TRBV6-3 with TRBJ2-1; possible D gene TRBD2, 5 bases. Deletions cut 5 bases from V and 2 bases from J, with 13 bases between. Per the germline V gene, CDR1 is MNHEY and CDR2 is SVGEGT. CDR3 length: 15 amino acids.

The chain links TRBV5-1 to TRBJ1-1; D is undetermined. Germline values: CDR1 SGHRS, CDR2 YFSETQ. The CDR3 loop spans 15 amino acids. The V end lost 0 bases, the J end lost 1 base, and 10 bases lay between the germline ends. The CDR3 DNA reads TGCGCCAGCAGCTTGGTGGGCAGCGGGAACACTGAAGCTTTCTTT. Translated: CASSLVGSGNTEAFF.

V is TRBV13 and J is TRBJ2-5; D might be TRBD1 (6 bases). The CDR3 has 13 residues. Trimming pared 3 bases from V and 3 bases from J, leaving 8 bases between. The germline V gene has CDR1 PRHDT and CDR2 FYEKMQ (reference sequence). Here the CDR3 reads CASSFNREETQYF. The CDR3 coding sequence is TGTGCCAGCAGCTTTAACAGGGAAGAGACCCAGTACTTC.

The chain joins TRBV30 to TRBJ1-5, with D perhaps matching TRBD1 (5 bases). Trimming cost V 5 bases and J 7 bases, with 15 bases left between them. Germline CDR1 is GTSNPN and CDR2 is SVGIG (reference sequence). This CDR3 spans 13 amino acids. The CDR3 nucleotides read TGTGCCTGGTGGGGGGGGGTGAAACAGCCCCAGCATTTT. Translation: CAWWGGVKQPQHF.

J is TRBJ1-4 and V is TRBV28, with 8 nucleotides matching TRBD1. J lost 7 bases, V lost 3 bases, and 7 bases had no gene match. CDR3 length: 15 residues. Germline V gene sequence: CDR1 MDHEN, CDR2 SYDVKM. The CDR3 is CASSFLFGQGEKLFF. CDR3 sequence (DNA): TGTGCCAGCAGTTTCCTCTTCGGACAGGGTGAAAAACTGTTTTTT.

The chain is built from TRBV7-9 and TRBJ1-3; 7 bases are a match to TRBD1. The CDR3 is 15 residues long. CDR1 and CDR2 (germline): SEHNR, FQNEAQ (reference sequence). V was pared by 4 bases and J by 4 bases, with 7 bases of the junction left unmatched. The CDR3 nucleotides read TGTGCCAGCAGCTCCACAGGGGATGCAGGAAACACCATATATTTT. Its translation is CASSSTGDAGNTIYF. The complete variable domain, with remaining parts taken from reference TRBV7-9 and TRBJ1-3, reads DTGVSQNPRHKITKRGQNVTFRCDPISEHNRLYWYRQTLGQGPEFLTYFQNEAQLEKSRLLSDRFSAERPKGSFSTLEIQRTEQGDSAMYLCASSSTGDAGNTIYFGEGSWLTVV.

This rearrangement joins TRBV5-4 to TRBJ2-1; 8 bases fit TRBD2. CDR3 length: 17 residues. Germline values: CDR1 SGHNT, CDR2 YYREEE (reference sequence). V dropped 0 bases and J dropped 1; count of bases not matched to a gene: 6. The CDR3 here is CASSLGIAGTSYNEQFF. The CDR3 DNA sequence: TGTGCCAGCAGCTTGGGGATAGCGGGAACGTCCTACAATGAGCAGTTCTTC.

The chain recombines TRBV7-2 with TRBJ1-2, with TRBD1 matching over 9 bases. The CDR3 is 15 amino acids. The V gene end was trimmed by 6 bases and the J gene end by 5 bases; junction bases not matched to a gene: 10. Germline V CDR1 and CDR2: SGHTA, FQGNSA. CDR3 loop: CASRTTRTGEYGYTF. CDR3 nucleotides: TGTGCCAGCAGGACTACAAGGACAGGGGAGTATGGCTACACCTTC.

The rearrangement joins TRBV6-2 or TRBV6-3 to TRBJ1-5, with D perhaps matching TRBD1 (5 bases). Germline values: CDR1 MNHEY, CDR2 SVGEGT. Deletions cut 0 bases from V and 2 bases from J, with 11 bases between. This CDR3 contains 16 residues. The CDR3: CASSYSSRGGNQPQHF. The CDR3 nucleotides are TGTGCCAGCAGTTACTCGAGTAGGGGTGGCAATCAGCCCCAGCATTTT.

The V and J genes are TRBV5-4 and TRBJ2-3; D may be TRBD1 (5 bases). Germline values: CDR1 SGHNT, CDR2 YYREEE (reference sequence). This CDR3 is built from 13 residues. V was cut by 7 bases and J by 1 base, with 10 bases left in between. DNA of the CDR3: TGTGCCAGCTCAGGGCGAGGCACAGATACGCAGTATTTT. Amino acid sequence: CASSGRGTDTQYF.

This chain links TRBV28 with TRBJ1-4; 9 positions match TRBD1. Germline-derived CDR1 and CDR2 are MDHEN and SYDVKM. Losses at the gene ends were 5 bases for V and 0 bases for J; bases not matched to a gene: 4. This CDR3 spans 16 amino acids. Here the CDR3 DNA reads TGTGCCAGCAGTCAGACAGGGGGGTCAACTAATGAAAAACTGTTTTTT. Its translation: CASSQTGGSTNEKLFF.

As regards this clone: The junction does not match germline at one end; this may be a read error. The CDR3, as DNA: TGTGCCAGCAGCATAGGGACAGGAACGGCCTTGAGGGGGGCCAACGTCCTGACTTTC. Translated, it gives CASSIGTGTALRGANVLTF. This rearrangement joins TRBV13 to TRBJ2-6, with 8 bases identical to TRBD1. The CDR3 length is 19 residues. CDR1 and CDR2 (germline): PRHDT, FYEKMQ (reference sequence). Variable domain in full (rest from reference TRBV13 and TRBJ2-6): AAGVIQSPRHLIKEKRETATLKCYPIPRHDTVYWYQQGPGQDPQFLISFYEKMQSDKGSIPDRFSAQQFSDYHSELNMSSLELGDSALYFCASSIGTGTALRGANVLTFGAGSRLTVL.

This clone has just one count. The DNA is omitted, as the CDR3 cannot be located on it reliably, and the CDR3 follows TCRdb's listing. This chain links TRBV6-5 with TRBJ1-2; TRBD1, as called in the table, went unchecked against the DNA. The CDR3 is made up of 15 amino acids, end residues included. Looked up from germline, CDR1 is MNHEY and CDR2 is SVGAGI. The CDR3 protein is CASSYVGGSTSGYTF.

This CDR3 is CASSFSQDQPQHF. The DNA of the CDR3 is TGTGCCAGCAGCTTTTCCCAGGATCAGCCCCAGCATTTT. This chain links TRBV11-2 with TRBJ1-5, with D unresolved. Looked up from germline, CDR1 is SGHAT and CDR2 is FQNNGV. V was clipped by 3 bases and J by 5 bases, with 8 bases between them. The CDR3 length is 13 residues.

The table lists this clone with a count of one. This rearrangement joins TRBV7-9 to TRBJ1-1; D remains ambiguous. CDR3 length equals 14 residues. The V end lost 3 bases, the J end lost 1 base, and 9 bases lay between the germline ends. Germline lookup yields CDR1 SEHNR and CDR2 FQNEAQ (reference sequence). CDR3 loop: CASSFGQANTEAFF. CDR3 coding DNA: TGTGCCAGCAGCTTTGGGCAGGCGAACACTGAAGCTTTCTTT. The entire variable domain, with the rest obtained from reference TRBV7-9 and TRBJ1-1, is as follows: DTGVSQNPRHKITKRGQNVTFRCDPISEHNRLYWYRQTLGQGPEFLTYFQNEAQLEKSRLLSDRFSAERPKGSFSTLEIQRTEQGDSAMYLCASSFGQANTEAFFGQGTRLTVV.

This clone has more than one count but fewer than ten. The chain links TRBV4-3 to TRBJ2-3, with 14 bases identical to TRBD2. Looked up from germline, CDR1 is LGHNA and CDR2 is YSLEER. The CDR3 is 15 residues long. The junction had 1 base not matched to a gene; V was cut back by 3 bases and J by 5 bases. The DNA for the CDR3 is TGCGCCAGCAGCCAGACTAGCGGGGGGGTAGATACGCAGTATTTT. It yields the protein CASSQTSGGVDTQYF.

The rearrangement uses TRBV2 and TRBJ2-2; no definite D call. CDR3 length equals 12 residues. Trimming pared 6 bases from V and 7 bases from J, leaving 9 bases between. Per the germline V gene, CDR1 is SNHLY and CDR2 is FYNNEI. This CDR3 reads CASSLYIGELFF. The CDR3 DNA reads as TGTGCCAGCAGCCTCTATATCGGGGAGCTGTTTTTT.